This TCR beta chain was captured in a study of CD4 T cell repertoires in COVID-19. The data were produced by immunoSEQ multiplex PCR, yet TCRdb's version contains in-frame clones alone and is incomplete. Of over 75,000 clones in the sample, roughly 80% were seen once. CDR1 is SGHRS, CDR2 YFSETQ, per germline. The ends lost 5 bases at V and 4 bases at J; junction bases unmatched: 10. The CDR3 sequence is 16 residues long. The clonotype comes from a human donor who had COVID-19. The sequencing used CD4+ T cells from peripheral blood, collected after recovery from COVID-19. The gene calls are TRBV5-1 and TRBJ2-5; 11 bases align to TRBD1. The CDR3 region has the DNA TGCGCCAGCAGACCCGGGACAGGGGGATCCGGAGAGACCCAGTACTTC. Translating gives CASRPGTGGSGETQYF.